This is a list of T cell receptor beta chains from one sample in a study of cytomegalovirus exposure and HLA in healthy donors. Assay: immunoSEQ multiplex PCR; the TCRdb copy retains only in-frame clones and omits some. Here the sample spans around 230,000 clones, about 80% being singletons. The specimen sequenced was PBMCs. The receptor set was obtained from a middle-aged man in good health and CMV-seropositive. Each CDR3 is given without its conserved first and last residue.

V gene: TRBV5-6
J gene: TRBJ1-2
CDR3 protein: ASSTGGANYGYT

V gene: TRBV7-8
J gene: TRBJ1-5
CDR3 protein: ASSLGTENQPQH

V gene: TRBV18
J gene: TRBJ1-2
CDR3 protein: ASLPGANYGYT

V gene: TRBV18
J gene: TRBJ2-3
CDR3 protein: ASSPLVPGAGTDTQY

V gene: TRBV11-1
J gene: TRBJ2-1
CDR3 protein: ASSLGESYNEQF

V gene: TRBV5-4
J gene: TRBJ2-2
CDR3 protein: ASSEGLADNTGELF

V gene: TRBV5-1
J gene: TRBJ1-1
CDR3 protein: ASSFGQGAEAF

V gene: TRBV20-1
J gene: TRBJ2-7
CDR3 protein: SARRSYEQY

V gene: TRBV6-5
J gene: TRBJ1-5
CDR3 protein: ASSFDRGPNQPQH

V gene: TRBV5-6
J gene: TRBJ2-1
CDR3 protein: ASLAGGINSYNEQF

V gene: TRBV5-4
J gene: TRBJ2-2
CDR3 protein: ASSLHPGELF

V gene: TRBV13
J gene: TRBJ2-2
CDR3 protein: ASSYRGLVNTGELF

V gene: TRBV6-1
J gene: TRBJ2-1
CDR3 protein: ASSPSTGGNEQF

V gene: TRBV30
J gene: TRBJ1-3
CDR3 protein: AWSVGGNTIY

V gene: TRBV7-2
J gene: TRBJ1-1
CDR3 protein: ASLLSGDTEAF

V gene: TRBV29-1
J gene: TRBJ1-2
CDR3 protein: SVRGTNYGYT

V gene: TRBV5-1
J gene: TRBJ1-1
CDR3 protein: ASSSGANTEAF

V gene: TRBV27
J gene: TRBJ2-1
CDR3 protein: ASSPGLGVSYNEQF

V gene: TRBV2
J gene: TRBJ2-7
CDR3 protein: ASRVQGNEQY